This T cell receptor beta chain derives from a study of STAT5B mutations in CD4+ large granular lymphocyte leukemia. The study, taken as a whole, reports: Main leukemic clonotypes were patient-specific, but roughly 25% appeared at low frequency elsewhere. Higher CD4+ than CD8+ T-LGLL clonality might reflect small sample size.

Looked up from germline, CDR1 is LNHDA and CDR2 is SQIVND (reference sequence). V lost 8 bases and J lost 2, with 9 bases in between. The CDR3 loop spans 13 amino acids. TCRdb keeps only in-frame clones here, not all; method: immunoSEQ multiplex PCR. The sample lists 30,000 to 40,000 clones; 70% to 80% were seen once. With respect to this clone: Its specificity is not known.

Sequencing input: CD4+ T cells from blood buffy coats. This receptor was obtained from a human donor in good health. The genes are TRBV19 and TRBJ1-4; unclear D gene. The CDR3 reads CASGIRTNEKLFF. In nucleotides, the CDR3 is TGTGCCAGTGGAATCCGGACTAATGAAAAACTGTTTTTT.